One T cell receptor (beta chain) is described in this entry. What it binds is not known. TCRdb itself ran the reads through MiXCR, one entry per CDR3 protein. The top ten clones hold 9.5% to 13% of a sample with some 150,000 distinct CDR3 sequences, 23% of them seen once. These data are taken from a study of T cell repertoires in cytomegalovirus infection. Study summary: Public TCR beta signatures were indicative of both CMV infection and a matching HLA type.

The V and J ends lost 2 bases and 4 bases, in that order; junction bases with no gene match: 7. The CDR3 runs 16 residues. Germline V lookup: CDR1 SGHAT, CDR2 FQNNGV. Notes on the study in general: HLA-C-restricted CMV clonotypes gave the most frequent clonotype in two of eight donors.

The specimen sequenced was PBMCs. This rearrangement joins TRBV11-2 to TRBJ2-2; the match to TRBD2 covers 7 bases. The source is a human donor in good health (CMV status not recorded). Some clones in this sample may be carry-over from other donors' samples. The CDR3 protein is CASSLREGLGTGELFF. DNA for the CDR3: TGTGCCAGCAGCTTAAGGGAGGGGCTGGGCACCGGGGAGCTGTTTTTT. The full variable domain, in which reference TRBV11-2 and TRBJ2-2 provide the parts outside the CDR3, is EAGVAQSPRYKIIEKRQSVAFWCNPISGHATLYWYQQILGQGPKLLIQFQNNGVVDDSQLPKDRFSAERLKGVDSTLKIQPAKLEDSAVYLCASSLREGLGTGELFFGEGSRLTVL.